The 19 T cell receptor beta chains reported below all come from one sample, sequenced in a study of T cells in Graves' hyperthyroidism and ophthalmopathy. Amplification of TCR beta CDR3 regions was performed using RNA transcripts as template. The TCR CDR3 first-round RT-PCR relied on the HTBI primer set. TCRdb ran MiXCR on the multiplex PCR reads and lists one entry per CDR3 protein. The sample lists around 340,000 distinct CDR3 sequences, around a sixth occurring once. The sample taken for sequencing was blood. All receptors derive from a woman aged 40 to 50 with Graves' ophthalmopathy.

This clonotype has only a few counts. In DNA, the CDR3 is TGTGCCAGCAGCGCTAGCAGGGGTCCCATGAACACTGAAGCTTTCTTT. Translation gives CASSASRGPMNTEAFF. The chain has TRBV9 and TRBJ1-1; weak D call: TRBD1 (6 bases). Trimming shortened V by 3 bases and J by 0 bases, and 15 bases separated the two germline ends. Germline CDR1 and CDR2: SGDLS and YYNGEE. The CDR3 covers 16 residues.

The table lists this clonotype with many counts. This chain links TRBV28 with TRBJ1-2; D is undetermined. Deletions cut 2 bases from V and 3 bases from J, with 7 bases between. The CDR3 is 13 amino acids. Per germline, CDR1 MDHEN and CDR2 SYDVKM. The CDR3: CASSLTPYYGYTF. CDR3 in DNA: TGTGCCAGCAGTTTAACCCCCTACTATGGCTACACCTTC.

The chain uses TRBV11-1 and TRBJ1-2; unclear D gene. The CDR3 has 16 residues. Germline CDR1 and CDR2: SGHAT and FQDESV (reference sequence). V lost 0 bases, J lost 2 bases, and 13 bases lay in between. CDR3 nucleotide sequence: TGTGCCAGCAGCTTAGCGGTAAGACGGACGAACTATGGCTACACCTTC. Protein sequence: CASSLAVRRTNYGYTF. The full variable domain, with the rest looked up from reference TRBV11-1 and TRBJ1-2, is EAEVAQSPRYKITEKSQAVAFWCDPISGHATLYWYRQILGQGPELLVQFQDESVVDDSQLPKDRFSAERLKGVDSTLKIQPAELGDSAMYLCASSLAVRRTNYGYTFGSGTRLTVV.

CDR3 sequence reads: CASSLRTSEPYEQYF. In DNA form, the CDR3 reads TGTGCCAGCAGCCTGAGGACTAGCGAACCCTACGAGCAGTACTTC. The chain combines TRBV3-1 with TRBJ2-7; TRBD2 matches 9 bases. The V gene's germline CDR1 is LGHDT and CDR2 YNNKEL (reference sequence). This CDR3 has 15 residues. J gave up 2 bases and V 4 bases, and 6 bases lay outside the gene matches.

This clonotype was counted many times. The V gene is TRBV20-1, the J gene TRBJ2-5; no definite D call. In germline, CDR1 is DFQATT, CDR2 SNEGSKA (reference sequence). V shed 4 bases and J shed 5 bases, with 20 bases lying between them. The CDR3 runs 15 residues. The DNA of the CDR3 is TGCAGTGCTACACCTCCGACCGGCAGCGCTGAGACCCAGTACTTC. It is translated as CSATPPTGSAETQYF.

Remarks on this clonotype: One junction end does not reproduce the germline sequence, and a read error may be involved. The chain uses TRBV12-3 or TRBV12-4 and TRBJ1-5; TRBD1 is a possible D gene (6 bases). The CDR3 runs 14 residues. The CDR3 bases are TGTGCCAGCAAGCGGAGAGGGGGGAATCAGCCCCAGCGTTTT. Amino acid sequence: CASKRRGGNQPQRF.

In this sample, this clonotype turned up many times. This chain joins TRBV5-1 and TRBJ2-7, with 9 bases matching TRBD2. The V gene's germline CDR1 is SGHRS and CDR2 YFSETQ. This CDR3 contains 13 residues. The V segment lost 5 bases and the J segment 4 bases; nucleotides outside the gene matches: 4. CDR3 region: CASRERGAYEQYF. In nucleotides, the CDR3 is TGCGCCAGCAGGGAGCGGGGGGCATACGAGCAGTACTTC.

V and J are TRBV30 and TRBJ2-7; D gene ambiguous. The ends were cut back, 2 bases at V and 3 bases at J, with 8 bases in the middle. Germline V CDR1 and CDR2: GTSNPN, SVGIG (reference sequence). CDR3 size: 12 residues. The CDR3 bases are TGTGCCTGGAGTCTCGCCTACTACGAGCAGTACTTC. Encoded protein: CAWSLAYYEQYF.

This clonotype was counted many times. The chain couples TRBV6-5 to TRBJ2-7; D possibly matches TRBD1 or TRBD2 (5 bases each). The germline V gene has CDR1 MNHEY and CDR2 SVGAGI. There are 15 residues in the CDR3. V gave up 6 bases and J gave up 2 bases, with 17 bases separating them. The CDR3 is CASRSGTEPTYEQYF. Here the CDR3 DNA reads TGTGCCAGCAGATCCGGGACGGAACCAACCTACGAGCAGTACTTC.

This clonotype was counted many times. This rearrangement joins TRBV27 to TRBJ2-7; either TRBD1 or TRBD2 may fit D (6 bases each). The CDR3 sequence is 13 residues long. Trimming shortened V by 10 bases and J by 3 bases, and 16 bases separated the two germline ends. Germline values: CDR1 MNHEY, CDR2 SMNVEV (reference sequence). Here the CDR3 reads CATTGVRGYEQYF. The CDR3 DNA reads TGTGCCACCACGGGAGTCAGGGGCTACGAGCAGTACTTC.

This clonotype has only a few counts. The CDR3 DNA follows: TGTGCCAGCAGGGGAGCGCAGGGGGGAGCTGGGGCCAACGTCCTGACTTTC. Translation gives CASRGAQGGAGANVLTF. The chain uses TRBV6-1 and TRBJ2-6, with D possibly TRBD1 on 7 matching bases. V lost 6 bases and J lost 2, with 17 bases in between. Germline values: CDR1 MNHNS, CDR2 SASEGT. The CDR3 covers 17 residues.

There are a few counts of this clonotype. The chain is built from TRBV7-3 and TRBJ2-7; TRBD2 matches at 8 bases. V trimming: 1 base; J trimming: 1 base; junction bases outside the gene matches: 9. Germline V gene lookup returns CDR1 SGHTA and CDR2 FQGTGA. The CDR3 loop spans 17 amino acids. The CDR3 coding sequence is TGTGCCAGCAGCTTAATATTACCGGGACTAGTATCCTACGAGCAGTACTTC. Amino acids: CASSLILPGLVSYEQYF.

This clonotype was seen repeatedly, ten times or more. A much larger clone lies one base from this, so it may be a read error. This chain links TRBV19 with TRBJ2-7; 9 positions match TRBD1. Germline V gene sequence: CDR1 LNHDA, CDR2 SQIVND (reference sequence). This CDR3 comprises 16 residues. CDR3 amino acids: CASSRTSGQGTYGQYF. CDR3 DNA: TGTGCCAGTAGTCGTACCTCGGGACAGGGCACCTACGGGCAGTACTTC. The full variable domain, completed using reference TRBV19 and TRBJ2-7, is DGGITQSPKYLFRKEGQNVTLSCEQNLNHDAMYWYRQDPGQGLRLIYYSQIVNDFQKGDIAEGYSVSREKKESFPLTVTSAQKNPTAFYLCASSRTSGQGTYGQYFGPGTRLTVT.

This clonotype appeared many times. The chain couples TRBV11-2 to TRBJ1-2; 7 bases are shared with TRBD1. Germline loops: CDR1 SGHAT, CDR2 FQNNGV. Trimming removed 5 bases from V and 3 bases from J; junction bases left unmatched: 6. The CDR3 is made up of 14 amino acids. CDR3 DNA sequence: TGTGCCAGCAGCCCAGGGACAGCTTACTATGGCTACACCTTC. Translation: CASSPGTAYYGYTF.

CDR3 residues: CASIHPGTGVNGYTF. The CDR3 coding sequence is TGTGCCAGCATCCACCCCGGGACAGGGGTTAATGGCTACACCTTC. The chain combines TRBV6-2 or TRBV6-3 with TRBJ1-2; TRBD1 aligns across 10 bases. CDR3 size: 15 residues. J gave up 6 bases and V 7 bases, and 11 bases lay outside the gene matches. Looked up from germline, CDR1 is MNHEY and CDR2 is SVGEGT.

This clonotype has at least ten counts. The chain uses TRBV11-2 and TRBJ2-2; 12 bases line up with TRBD2. CDR1 is SGHAT, CDR2 FQNNGV, per germline. V shed 3 bases and J 4 bases; nucleotides not matched to a gene: 6. There are 17 residues in the CDR3. In nucleotides, the CDR3 is TGTGCCAGCAGCTTTACTAGCGGGAGGATATTCACCGGGGAGCTGTTTTTT. Translated, it gives CASSFTSGRIFTGELFF.

This clonotype was seen ten or more times. CDR3 coding DNA: TGTGCCTGGAGCAGTGGGGCCGGCTACACCTTC. Residues: CAWSSGAGYTF. The chain carries TRBV30 and TRBJ1-2; TRBD1 is a possible D gene (5 bases). V was shortened by 3 bases and J by 8 bases, with 10 bases between the two germline ends. Germline CDR1 GTSNPN, CDR2 SVGIG (reference sequence). The CDR3 covers 11 residues.

This clonotype was seen ten or more times. This chain joins TRBV6-5 and TRBJ1-3, with 8 bases aligning to TRBD1. CDR3 size: 14 residues. V trimming: 2 bases; J trimming: 4 bases; junction bases outside the gene matches: 1. Germline V CDR1 and CDR2: MNHEY, SVGAGI. The CDR3 region is CASSYGQGGNTIYF. In DNA form, the CDR3 reads TGTGCCAGCAGTTACGGACAGGGAGGAAACACCATATATTTT.

The V and J genes are TRBV28 and TRBJ2-7; 7 nucleotides agree with TRBD1. V shed 5 bases and J 4 bases; nucleotides not matched to a gene: 11. CDR3 length equals 15 residues. CDR1 is MDHEN and CDR2 is SYDVKM in the germline V gene. The CDR3 bases are TGTGCCAGCAGTCCCCGGGCAGGGGGTCTGTACGAGCAGTACTTC. Translating gives CASSPRAGGLYEQYF.